Sequencing of this T cell receptor (beta chain) was carried out in a study of tumor and adjacent non-tumor tissue in lung cancer. A modified ARM-PCR protocol with three rounds of nested PCR amplified TCRbeta. TCRdb reanalysed the multiplex PCR reads using MiXCR and keeps one entry per CDR3 protein. The sample includes some 99,000 distinct CDR3 sequences, over 55% of them seen just once. This sample's RNA came from whole unsorted tissue. Distant lung tissue was collected more than 3 cm away from the tumor edge. The CDR3 sequence is 13 residues long. Germline V gene data show CDR1 as MNHNS and CDR2 as SASEGT. As concerns this clonotype: At one end the junction does not follow the germline gene, possibly because of a read error.

The clonotype comes from a man aged 60-69 years with non-small cell lung cancer. Sequenced sample: distant non-tumor lung tissue. The chain recombines TRBV6-1 with TRBJ2-1; D is unresolved. The chain's CDR3 is CASNEGQARLEFF. DNA for the CDR3: TGTGCCAGCAATGAAGGCCAGGCCCGGCTTGAGTTCTTC.